This T cell receptor (beta chain) was recorded in a study of radiation and T cells in renal cell carcinoma. Concerning this clone: Other DNA sequences of this sample code for an identical CDR3.

Specified time point: blood 2 weeks post-SBRT. The treatment is: 15 Gy SBRT to primary tumor, nephrectomy 4 weeks later. Clear cell pathology was present in this patient's renal cell carcinoma. Generated by immunoSEQ multiplex PCR, the TCRdb table keeps only in-frame clones and is missing some. In the table there are some 120,000 clones, approximately 90% of which are singletons. The V end lost 0 bases, the J end lost 0 bases, and 4 bases lay between the germline ends. Looked up from germline, CDR1 is SGHDT and CDR2 is YYEEEE. The CDR3 contains 14 residues. This sample comprised blood, obtained from a patient whose treatment included radiotherapy and nephrectomy. The chain uses TRBV5-6 and TRBJ1-3; the D is unclear. The sequence was collected from a woman between 70 and 85 years old with renal cell carcinoma. CDR3 residues: CASSLGNSGNTIYF. CDR3 bases: TGTGCCAGCAGCTTGGGGAACTCTGGAAACACCATATATTTT.